This T cell receptor (beta chain) is drawn from a study of PD-1 blockade in classical Hodgkin lymphoma. For the study at large: Patients were given intravenous nivolumab, 3 mg/kg, every 2 weeks.

Findings and limits, study-wide: Differences between repertoires have undefined causes, possibly disease activity or prior therapy. Those achieving complete response showed baseline diversity like newly diagnosed patients. By C4D1, diversity of CD4+ TCRs had risen significantly, whereas that of CD8+ TCRs had not.

This clone showed up just once. Antigen unknown. Generated by immunoSEQ multiplex PCR, the TCRdb table keeps only in-frame clones and is missing some. The table lists under 30,000 clones, roughly two thirds of them singletons. Each patient's relapse followed autologous stem cell transplantation, and brentuximab vedotin exposure varied. CDR3 length equals 14 residues. Germline assignment: CDR1 MGHDK and CDR2 SYGVNS. The V end was cut by 4 bases, the J end by 2 bases, with 12 bases between. The sequence derives from a human donor with classical Hodgkin lymphoma. The chain combines TRBV25-1 with TRBJ2-7; the D gene could be TRBD1 or TRBD2 (5 bases each). The material was peripheral blood mononuclear cells (PBMCs), obtained at baseline. The CDR3 coding sequence is TGTGCCAGCAGTGGGAACAGGAGGACCTACGAGCAGTACTTC. Translation: CASSGNRRTYEQYF.